This is a list of T cell receptor beta chains from one sample in a study of blood T cells in healthy people across ages. Using its own MiXCR run on the 5' RACE reads, TCRdb lists one record per CDR3 protein. The sample has 600,000 or so distinct CDR3 sequences; 21% are singletons. The specimen was blood. All receptors derive from a man in his 70s in good health. Each CDR3 is given with its conserved first and last residue. D genes are given only for firm matches. Clone size, where shown, is once, few, many, or a class for clones that have expanded.

v_call	clone_size	d_call	j_call	cdr3_nt	cdr3_aa
TRBV5-1	-	TRBD1	TRBJ1-4	TGCGCCAGCAGCCCGGACAGGAATAATGAAAAACTGTTTTTT	CASSPDRNNEKLFF
TRBV29-1	-	-	TRBJ2-7	TGCAGCGCCGGTGGTCATTACGAGCAGTACTTC	CSAGGHYEQYF
TRBV9	few	-	TRBJ1-1	TGTGCCAGCAGCGTAGGAGCGGATGGGAACACTGAAGCTTTCTTT	CASSVGADGNTEAFF
TRBV10-2	many	TRBD2	TRBJ2-7	TGCGCCAGCAAAGGACTAGCGGGACCCTACGAGCAGTACTTC	CASKGLAGPYEQYF
TRBV20-1	few	-	TRBJ2-5	TGCAGTGCTGGAGGAAGCTCCCAAGAGACCCAGTACTTC	CSAGGSSQETQYF
TRBV19	-	TRBD2	TRBJ2-7	TGTGCCAGTAGTATAGCTAGCGGGGGATCCTACGAGCAGTACTTC	CASSIASGGSYEQYF
TRBV7-9	-	-	TRBJ2-2	TGTGCCAGCAGGTCACAGGGAACCGGGGAGCTGTTTTTT	CASRSQGTGELFF
TRBV20-1	few	TRBD2	TRBJ2-1	TGCAGTGTACAGCGGGGCCGCCCTACCTCCTACAATGAGCAGTTCTTC	CSVQRGRPTSYNEQFF
TRBV27	few	TRBD1	TRBJ2-7	TGTGCCAGCAGTTTTATGGACAGGGCCCACGAGCAGTACTTC	CASSFMDRAHEQYF
TRBV27	few	-	TRBJ2-7	TGTGCCAGCGGCCGACAGAGCTCCTACGAGCAGTACTTC	CASGRQSSYEQYF
TRBV5-1	-	TRBD1	TRBJ2-3	TGCGCCAGCAGCTTGGGACAGGGGGCCGAGACAGATACGCAGTATTTT	CASSLGQGAETDTQYF
TRBV4-2	few	TRBD2	TRBJ2-1	TGTGCCAGCAGCCGGGGACTAGCATATGAGCAGTTCTTC	CASSRGLAYEQFF
TRBV4-1	-	-	TRBJ2-5	TGCGCCAGCAGCCAAGATTTCATAGGAGAGACCCAGTACTTC	CASSQDFIGETQYF
TRBV5-4	-	-	TRBJ2-5	TGTGCCAGCAGCCTTGGAGGGCCTAGGGAGACCCAGTACTTC	CASSLGGPRETQYF
TRBV5-1	few	TRBD2	TRBJ2-5	TGCGCCAGCAGCTTGAATACGGGAGGGGGTGTCGCCCAGTACTTC	CASSLNTGGGVAQYF
TRBV28	-	-	TRBJ2-7	TGTGCCAGCAGTGTCCGGTGGGACGAGCAGTACTTC	CASSVRWDEQYF
TRBV24-1	-	-	TRBJ2-1	TGTGCCACCAGTGATACTTCACTAGTTCATGAGCAGTTCTTC	CATSDTSLVHEQFF
TRBV5-1	-	-	TRBJ2-7	TGCGCCAGCAGCCAGGGGCCGGGGGCATACGAGCAGTACTTC	CASSQGPGAYEQYF
TRBV7-9	few	TRBD1	TRBJ2-5	TGTGCCAGCAGCCTACAGGGGTACCAAGAGACCCAGTACTTC	CASSLQGYQETQYF
TRBV7-9	few	TRBD2	TRBJ2-1	TGTGCCAGCAGGTCGGGGGGGATACTAGCGAGTGAGCAGTTCTTC	CASRSGGILASEQFF
TRBV6-6	few	-	TRBJ1-1	TGTGCCAGCAGTTACAGCCCGGGACTTCTGAACACTGAAGCTTTCTTT	CASSYSPGLLNTEAFF
TRBV20-1	few	TRBD2	TRBJ2-5	TGCAGTGCTAGAGACGGTCTAGCGGGAATCCAAGAGACCCAGTACTTC	CSARDGLAGIQETQYF
TRBV6-5	-	-	TRBJ1-1	TGTGCCAGCACCGGGGGGACTGAAGCTTTCTTT	CASTGGTEAFF
TRBV3-1	-	TRBD2	TRBJ2-1	TGTGCCAGCACCCTAGCGGGAGCGAATGAGCAGTTCTTC	CASTLAGANEQFF
TRBV18	-	TRBD2	TRBJ2-4	TGTGCCAGCTCGAACGGACTAGCGGGAGCCCACATTCAGTACTTC	CASSNGLAGAHIQYF
TRBV6-2/TRBV6-3	-	-	TRBJ2-1	TGTGCCAGCAGCCCCGGTGGAGGGAAGGGGTACAATGAGCAGTTCTTC	CASSPGGGKGYNEQFF
TRBV4-1	few	-	TRBJ2-7	TGCGCCAGCAGCCAAGAACAGGGTAATCCCTACGAGCAGTACTTC	CASSQEQGNPYEQYF
TRBV3-1	few	-	TRBJ2-7	TGTGCCAGCAGCCAAGGGGCCGGGGGATACTACGAGCAGTACTTC	CASSQGAGGYYEQYF
TRBV20-1	-	TRBD2	TRBJ2-1	TGCAGTGCTGGGGGACTACCTTACAATGAGCAGTTCTTC	CSAGGLPYNEQFF